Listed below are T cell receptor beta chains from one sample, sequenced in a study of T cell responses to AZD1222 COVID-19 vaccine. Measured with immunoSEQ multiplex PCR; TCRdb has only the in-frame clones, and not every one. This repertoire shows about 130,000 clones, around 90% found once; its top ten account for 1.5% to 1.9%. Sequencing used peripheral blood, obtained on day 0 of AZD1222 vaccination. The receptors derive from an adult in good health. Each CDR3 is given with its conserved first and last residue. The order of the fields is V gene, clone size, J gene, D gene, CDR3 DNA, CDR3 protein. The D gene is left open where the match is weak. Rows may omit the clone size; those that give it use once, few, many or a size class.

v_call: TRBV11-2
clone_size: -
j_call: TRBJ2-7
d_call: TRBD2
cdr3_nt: TGTGCCAGCAGCTTCCTTAGCGGGAGTACTTACGAGCAGTACTTC
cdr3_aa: CASSFLSGSTYEQYF

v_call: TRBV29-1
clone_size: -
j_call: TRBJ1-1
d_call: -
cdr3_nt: TGCAGCGTTGAACATGATGAAGCTTTCTTT
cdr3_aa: CSVEHDEAFF

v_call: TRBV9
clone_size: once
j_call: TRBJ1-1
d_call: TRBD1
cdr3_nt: TGTGCCAGCAGCGACGGGACAGGCGATAATGAAGCTTTCTTT
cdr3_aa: CASSDGTGDNEAFF

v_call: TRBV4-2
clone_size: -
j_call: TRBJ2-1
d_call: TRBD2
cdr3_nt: TGTGCCTCGGGACTAGCCGACAATGAGCAGTTCTTC
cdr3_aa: CASGLADNEQFF

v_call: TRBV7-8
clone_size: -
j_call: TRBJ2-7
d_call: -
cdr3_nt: TGTGCCAGCAGCAAGGGAGCAGGCCCGGGGTTCGAGCAGTACTTC
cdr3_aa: CASSKGAGPGFEQYF

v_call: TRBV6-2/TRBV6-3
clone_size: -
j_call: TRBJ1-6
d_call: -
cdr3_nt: TGTGCCAGCAGTTACGCAACGGACATCTCCTATAATTCACCCCTCCACTTT
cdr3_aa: CASSYATDISYNSPLHF

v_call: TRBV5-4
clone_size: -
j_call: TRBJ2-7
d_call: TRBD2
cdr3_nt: TGTGCCAGCAGCTTGGCGGGAGGCCCCTACGAGCAGTACTTC
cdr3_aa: CASSLAGGPYEQYF

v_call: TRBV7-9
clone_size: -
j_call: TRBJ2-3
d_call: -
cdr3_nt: TGTGCCAGCAGCTTCGAGACAGAGGACGAAGATACGCAGTATTTT
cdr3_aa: CASSFETEDEDTQYF

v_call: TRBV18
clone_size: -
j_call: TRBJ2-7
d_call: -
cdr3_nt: TGTGCCAGCTCACCGCGGACGGCGATCTACTACGAGCAGTACTTC
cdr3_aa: CASSPRTAIYYEQYF

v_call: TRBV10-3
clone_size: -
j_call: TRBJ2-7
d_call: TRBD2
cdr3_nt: TGTGCCATCCGTCCTGGGGCGGGAGGGTCCTACGAGCAGTACTTC
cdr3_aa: CAIRPGAGGSYEQYF

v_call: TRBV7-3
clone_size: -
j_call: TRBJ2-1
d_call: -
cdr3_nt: TGTGCCAGCAGCTCCTCATTGCTGTTCTTC
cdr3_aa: CASSSSLLFF

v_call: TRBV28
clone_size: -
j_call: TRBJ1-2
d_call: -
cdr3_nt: TGTGCCAGCACCCTGGGGCTGCGCAGGGATTCTAACTATGGCTACACCTTC
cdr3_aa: CASTLGLRRDSNYGYTF

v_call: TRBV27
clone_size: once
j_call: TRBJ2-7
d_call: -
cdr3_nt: TGTGCCAGCAGTTACCAGGGGATCGAGCAGTACTTC
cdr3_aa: CASSYQGIEQYF

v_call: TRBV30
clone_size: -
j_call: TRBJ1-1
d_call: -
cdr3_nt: TGTGCCTGGAGTAACCGGAACACTGAAGCTTTCTTT
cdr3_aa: CAWSNRNTEAFF

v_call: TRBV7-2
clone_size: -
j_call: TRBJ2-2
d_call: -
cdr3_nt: TGTGCCAGCAGCCCAGGGAGGTATTACACCGGGGAGCTGTTTTTT
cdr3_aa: CASSPGRYYTGELFF

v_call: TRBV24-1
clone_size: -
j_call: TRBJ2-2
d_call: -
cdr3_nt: TGTGCCACCAGTGATGCAGGGCACGGGGAGCTGTTTTTT
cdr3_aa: CATSDAGHGELFF

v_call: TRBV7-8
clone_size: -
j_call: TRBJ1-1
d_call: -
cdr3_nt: TGTGCCAGCAGCTTATTTGGGGCTTCCACTGAAGCTTTCTTT
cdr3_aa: CASSLFGASTEAFF

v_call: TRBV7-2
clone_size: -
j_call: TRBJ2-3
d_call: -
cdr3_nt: TGTGCCAGCAGCCCCTTTTCGGATACGCAGTATTTT
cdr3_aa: CASSPFSDTQYF

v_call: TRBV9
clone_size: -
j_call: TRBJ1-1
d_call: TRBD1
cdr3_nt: TGTGCCAGCAGCGTCGGAACAGGGGGTAGGTTTGAAGCTTTCTTT
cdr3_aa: CASSVGTGGRFEAFF

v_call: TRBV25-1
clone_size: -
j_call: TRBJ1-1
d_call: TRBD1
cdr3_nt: TGTGCCAGCATGTGGGGGACAGGGACTGAAGCTTTCTTT
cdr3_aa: CASMWGTGTEAFF

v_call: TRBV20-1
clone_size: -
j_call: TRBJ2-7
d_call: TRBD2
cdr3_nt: TGCAGTGCCGGATCTAGCGGAGAGCAGTACTTC
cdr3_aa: CSAGSSGEQYF

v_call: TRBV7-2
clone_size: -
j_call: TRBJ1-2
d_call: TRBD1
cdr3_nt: TGTGCCAGCAGCTTAGCTTGGACAGGGGGACAGAAGAATGGCTACACCTTC
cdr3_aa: CASSLAWTGGQKNGYTF

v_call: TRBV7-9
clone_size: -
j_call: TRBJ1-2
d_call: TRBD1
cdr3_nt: TGTGCCAGCAGCCCTACAGGGGGCCTACTCTATGGCTACACCTTC
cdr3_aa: CASSPTGGLLYGYTF

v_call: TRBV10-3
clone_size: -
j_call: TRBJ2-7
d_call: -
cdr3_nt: TGTGCCATCAGTGAGTCCGCACAGGGGGGGACTTGGCAGTACTTC
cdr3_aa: CAISESAQGGTWQYF

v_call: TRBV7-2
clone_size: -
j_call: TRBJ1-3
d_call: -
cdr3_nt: TGTGCCAGCAGCTTAGATCAGGGTTCCGGAAACACCATATATTTT
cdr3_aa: CASSLDQGSGNTIYF

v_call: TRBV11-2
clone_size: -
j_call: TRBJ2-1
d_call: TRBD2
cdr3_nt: TGTGCCAGCAGCTTAGTTTCTAGCGGGGTTGCCTACAATGAGCAGTTCTTC
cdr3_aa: CASSLVSSGVAYNEQFF